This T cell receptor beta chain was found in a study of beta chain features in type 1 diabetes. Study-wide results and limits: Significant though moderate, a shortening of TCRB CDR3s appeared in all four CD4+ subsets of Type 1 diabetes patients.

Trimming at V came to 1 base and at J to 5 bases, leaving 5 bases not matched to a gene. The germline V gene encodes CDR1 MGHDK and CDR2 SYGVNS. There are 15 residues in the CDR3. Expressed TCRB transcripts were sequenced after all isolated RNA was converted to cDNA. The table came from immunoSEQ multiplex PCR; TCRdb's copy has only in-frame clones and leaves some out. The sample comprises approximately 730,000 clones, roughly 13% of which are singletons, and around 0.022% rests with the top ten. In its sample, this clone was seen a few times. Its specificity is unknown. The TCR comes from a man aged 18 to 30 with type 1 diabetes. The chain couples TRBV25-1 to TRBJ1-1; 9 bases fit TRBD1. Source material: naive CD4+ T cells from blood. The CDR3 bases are TGTGCCAGCAGTGAATCGGACAGGGGAAATACTGAAGCTTTCTTT. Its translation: CASSESDRGNTEAFF.